The next 13 T cell receptor beta chains were all read from a single sample in a study of blood T cell repertoires in COVID-19. The assay was immunoSEQ multiplex PCR, and TCRdb's table has in-frame clones only and misses some. The data show 250,000 or so clones, approximately 90% seen once. The specimen sequenced was peripheral blood. These receptors originate from a man aged 30 to 39 with COVID-19, enrolled during active disease.

The rearrangement uses TRBV25-1 and TRBJ2-1; 9 bases line up with TRBD1. J gave up 7 bases and V 1 base, and 5 bases lay outside the gene matches. Per germline, CDR1 MGHDK and CDR2 SYGVNS. The CDR3 contains 15 residues. CDR3 in amino acids: CASSELGTGQNEQFF. Here the CDR3 DNA reads TGTGCCAGCAGTGAATTGGGGACAGGGCAGAATGAGCAGTTCTTC. The full variable domain, its missing parts supplied by reference TRBV25-1 and TRBJ2-1, is EADIYQTPRYLVIGTGKKITLECSQTMGHDKMYWYQQDPGMELHLIHYSYGVNSTEKGDLSSESTVSRIRTEHFPLTLESARPSHTSQYLCASSELGTGQNEQFFGPGTRLTVL.

This chain uses TRBV18 with TRBJ2-1, with 11 nucleotides matching TRBD2. CDR3 length equals 16 residues. J lost 8 bases, V lost 4 bases, and 10 bases had no gene match. Germline V CDR1 and CDR2: KGHSH, LQKENI. The chain's CDR3 is CASSLMGTSGLYEQFF. CDR3 bases: TGTGCCAGCTCACTAATGGGGACTAGCGGTCTATATGAGCAGTTCTTC.

The chain employs TRBV20-1 and TRBJ1-2; no reliable D call. V shed 3 bases and J shed 4 bases, with 12 bases lying between them. The CDR3 extends over 13 amino acids. In germline, CDR1 is DFQATT, CDR2 SNEGSKA (reference sequence). Here the CDR3 DNA reads TGCAGTGCTAGTATTAATACAGCCTATGGCTACACCTTC. Amino acids: CSASINTAYGYTF.

The genes are TRBV9 and TRBJ2-2, with D perhaps TRBD2 (5 bases). V was shortened by 2 bases and J by 2 bases, with 10 bases between the two germline ends. This CDR3 is 15 amino acids long. The germline gives CDR1 SGDLS, CDR2 YYNGEE. The CDR3 coding sequence is TGTGCCAGCAGCGTCCGTGAGGGTAACACCGGGGAGCTGTTTTTT. Protein product: CASSVREGNTGELFF.

This chain joins TRBV7-2 and TRBJ1-1, with 11 bases fitting TRBD1. The germline gives CDR1 SGHTA, CDR2 FQGNSA. The CDR3 loop spans 16 amino acids. The V gene end was trimmed by 6 bases and the J gene end by 0 bases; junction bases not matched to a gene: 6. The CDR3, as DNA: TGTGCCAGCAGACCCGGGACAGGGGGGGTGAACACTGAAGCTTTCTTT. It translates to CASRPGTGGVNTEAFF. The whole variable domain, remainder taken from reference TRBV7-2 and TRBJ1-1, is GAGVSQSPSNKVTEKGKDVELRCDPISGHTALYWYRQSLGQGLEFLIYFQGNSAPDKSGLPSDRFSAERTGGSVSTLTIQRTQQEDSAVYLCASRPGTGGVNTEAFFGQGTRLTVV.

This clone was counted a single time. The same CDR3 arises from other DNA sequences in this sample as well. In DNA, the CDR3 is TGTGCCAGCAGTTACAGGGGTGATTCACCCCTCCACTTT. Translation gives CASSYRGDSPLHF. V and J are TRBV6-5 and TRBJ1-6, with a possible D match to TRBD1 (5 bases). The CDR3 loop spans 13 amino acids. Germline CDR1 MNHEY, CDR2 SVGAGI. Trimming removed 2 bases from V and 8 bases from J, with 7 bases in between.

This chain uses TRBV5-1 with TRBJ1-1; TRBD1 agrees at 7 bases. The CDR3 contains 15 residues. With 1 base clipped from V and 7 bases from J, the junction kept 10 bases outside the gene matches. CDR1 SGHRS and CDR2 YFSETQ come from the germline V gene. The CDR3 DNA is TGCGCCAGCAGCTTGAACAGGGGCGAATCAGATGAAGCTTTCTTT. Translated, it gives CASSLNRGESDEAFF.

This clone was found once. The CDR3 loop is CASSLGLLANTGELFF. CDR3 in DNA: TGTGCCAGCAGTTTGGGACTTCTCGCGAACACCGGGGAGCTGTTTTTT. The chain links TRBV7-2 to TRBJ2-2, with D perhaps matching TRBD2 (6 bases). The germline gives CDR1 SGHTA, CDR2 FQGNSA. The V end was cut by 6 bases, the J end by 0 bases, with 14 bases between. This CDR3 spans 16 amino acids.

The chain carries TRBV15 and TRBJ1-2, with D possibly TRBD1 on 6 matching bases. The CDR3 length is 14 residues. The V and J ends lost 5 bases and 1 base respectively, with 11 bases between them. Germline V gene sequence: CDR1 LNHNV, CDR2 YYDKDF (reference sequence). Here the CDR3 reads CATSWTAFNYGYTF. The CDR3 DNA reads TGTGCCACCAGCTGGACAGCTTTTAACTATGGCTACACCTTC.

V and J are TRBV10-3 and TRBJ2-5, with 9 bases aligning to TRBD1. The tail of the sequence fits TRBJ2-7 better, so the J call may be wrong. CDR1 is ENHRY, CDR2 SYGVKD, per germline. The CDR3 totals 15 residues. CDR3 nucleotides: TGTGCCATCAGTGAGTCCGGGACAGGGAGCTACGAGCAGTACTTC. Translated: CAISESGTGSYEQYF.

V usage is TRBV11-2 and J usage is TRBJ2-7; 11 bases fit TRBD1. Germline V lookup: CDR1 SGHAT, CDR2 FQNNGV. The CDR3 runs 16 residues. The ends lost 5 bases at V and 3 bases at J; junction bases unmatched: 9. The CDR3 here is CASSLSGGQGDYEQYF. In nucleotides, the CDR3 is TGTGCCAGCAGCCTTAGCGGGGGACAGGGGGACTACGAGCAGTACTTC.

The rearrangement uses TRBV11-2 and TRBJ1-2, with a possible D match to TRBD1 (5 bases). Germline V gives CDR1 SGHAT, CDR2 FQNNGV. This CDR3 contains 15 residues. V was cut by 1 base and J by 5 bases, with 14 bases left in between. This chain's CDR3 is CASSLAPDSGYGYTF. The CDR3 nucleotides are TGTGCCAGCAGCTTAGCCCCCGACAGTGGGTATGGCTACACCTTC.

The CDR3 is CASKGQGAWNYGYTF. CDR3 in DNA: TGTGCCAGTAAGGGACAGGGGGCTTGGAACTATGGCTACACCTTC. This chain joins TRBV19 and TRBJ1-2; 12 bases line up with TRBD1. The CDR3 length is 15 residues. The V gene end was trimmed by 7 bases and the J gene end by 2 bases; junction bases not matched to a gene: 5. CDR1 is LNHDA and CDR2 is SQIVND in the germline V gene (reference sequence).